This T cell receptor (beta chain) was identified in a study of CD8 T cells in Susac syndrome. The controls, all healthy donors, were matched for age and sex. The TEMRA cells underwent FACS enrichment, while the CD8+ and CD4+ T cells underwent negative isolation. Germline CDR1 is SGHRS and CDR2 is YFSETQ. Trimming took off 0 bases at V and 3 bases at J, with 9 bases between the two ends. The CDR3 is 14 residues long. A quantity of about 0.5 to 1 ug RNA underwent reverse transcription using random hexamers. Amplification of TCR beta CDR3 across 54 Vbeta and 13 Jbeta was performed with immunoSEQ multiplex PCR. TCRdb passed the immunoSEQ multiplex PCR reads through MiXCR, listing each CDR3 protein once. Of about 160,000 distinct CDR3 sequences in the sample, just over 90% are singletons; the top ten hold more than 0.11%.

The TCR sequence derives from a human donor in good health. The chain couples TRBV5-1 to TRBJ1-2; TRBD1 might be the D (5 bases). The sequenced sample consisted of CD4+ T cells from PBMCs. As DNA, the CDR3 is TGCGCCAGCAGCTTGGCAGGGAGCGACTATGGCTACACCTTC. Translated, it gives CASSLAGSDYGYTF.